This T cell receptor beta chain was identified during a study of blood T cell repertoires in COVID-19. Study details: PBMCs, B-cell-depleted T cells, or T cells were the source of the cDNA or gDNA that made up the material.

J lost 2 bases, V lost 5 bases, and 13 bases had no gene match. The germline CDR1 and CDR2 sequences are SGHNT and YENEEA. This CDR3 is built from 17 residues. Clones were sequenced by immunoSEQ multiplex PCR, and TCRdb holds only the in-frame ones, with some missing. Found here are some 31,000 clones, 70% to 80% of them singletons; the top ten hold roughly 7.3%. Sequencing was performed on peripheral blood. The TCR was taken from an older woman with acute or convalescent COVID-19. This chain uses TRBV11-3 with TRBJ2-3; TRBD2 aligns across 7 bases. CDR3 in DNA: TGTGCCAGCAGCAAACGGGGCGGGGGACCCGACACAGATACGCAGTATTTT. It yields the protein CASSKRGGGPDTDTQYF.